This entry features one T cell receptor (beta chain) sequence. Its cognate antigen is unknown. Produced via immunoSEQ multiplex PCR; TCRdb's table is partial and in-frame only. The repertoire holds 70,000 to 95,000 clones, with approximately 90% as singletons. Thawed PBMCs were FACS-sorted into unstimulated CD4+CD25+CD127- regulatory T cells, CD4+CD25- non-regulatory cells, CD4 and CD8 cells. Before regulatory T cell sorting, thawed PBMCs rested overnight at 37°C in 200 IU/ml IL-2. Between the trimmed V and J ends, which lost 4 bases and 4 bases, there was a span of 25 bases. Germline values: CDR1 GTSNPN, CDR2 SVGIG (reference sequence). This CDR3 has 17 residues. This sample is part of a study of Tregs in tolerant kidney transplant recipients. Study results and caveats: Expanding Tregs on activated donor B cells appeared to best identify donor-specific TCRbeta clones.

The receptor was isolated from a human donor who received a combined kidney and bone marrow transplant. The input for sequencing was Tregs from blood, taken before the transplant. The chain combines TRBV30 with TRBJ1-2; D possibly corresponds to TRBD1 (5 bases). This CDR3 is CAWTRPRSGRVGYGYTF. CDR3 DNA sequence: TGTGCCTGGACCCGCCCTCGGTCGGGCAGGGTCGGCTATGGCTACACCTTC.